The entry below gives a single TCR beta chain sequence along with its context. The antigen is unknown. This sample was included in a study of T cell repertoires in cytomegalovirus infection. The V end lost 7 bases, the J end lost 0 bases, and 13 bases lay between the germline ends. In germline, CDR1 is MNHEY, CDR2 SVGEGT. This CDR3 comprises 15 residues. Findings of the study overall: What dominated the ex vivo response were HLA-C-restricted CMV-specific TCR beta clonotypes.

TCRdb re-analysed the reads in MiXCR, keeping a single row per CDR3 protein. The sample has about 180,000 distinct CDR3 sequences; 20% to 25% are singletons. This receptor was identified in a human donor in good health (CMV status not recorded). Some clones in this sample may be carry-over from other donors' samples. This chain joins TRBV6-2 or TRBV6-3 and TRBJ2-1, with D possibly TRBD1 on 6 matching bases. Material: CD8+ T cells from cultured PBMCs, obtained from culture after CMV antigen stimulation. CDR3 nucleotides: TGTGCCAGCAATCTGAGCAGGGGCTCCTACAATGAGCAGTTCTTC. Translating gives CASNLSRGSYNEQFF.